This T cell receptor (beta chain) appears in the sequencing data of a study of blood T cell repertoires in COVID-19. The overall study: Acute-phase and convalescent COVID-19 samples originated in the United States, Italy and Spain. In each case, the material was cDNA or gDNA derived from T cells, B-cell-depleted T cells, or PBMCs.

The germline V gene has CDR1 WNHNN and CDR2 SYGVQD (reference sequence). The CDR3 is 19 amino acids. In the original analysis: The authors estimated nucleated cell counts from reference gene primer amplification. Generated by immunoSEQ multiplex PCR, the TCRdb table keeps only in-frame clones and is missing some. That table gives V, J and clone size, and the DNA gave D and trimming. The table records more than 110,000 clones, more than 75% of them present only once. Notes on this clone: The junction does not match germline at one end; this may be a read error.

The sequenced material came from peripheral blood. This TCR was sampled from a woman aged 40 to 50 with acute or convalescent COVID-19. J is TRBJ1-4 and V is TRBV10-1; 10 nucleotides match TRBD1. CDR3 DNA sequence: TGCGCCAGCAGTCAGTCCCGGGACAGGGGACGACAGGAGAATGAAAAACTGTTTTTT. This sequence encodes CASSQSRDRGRQENEKLFF.